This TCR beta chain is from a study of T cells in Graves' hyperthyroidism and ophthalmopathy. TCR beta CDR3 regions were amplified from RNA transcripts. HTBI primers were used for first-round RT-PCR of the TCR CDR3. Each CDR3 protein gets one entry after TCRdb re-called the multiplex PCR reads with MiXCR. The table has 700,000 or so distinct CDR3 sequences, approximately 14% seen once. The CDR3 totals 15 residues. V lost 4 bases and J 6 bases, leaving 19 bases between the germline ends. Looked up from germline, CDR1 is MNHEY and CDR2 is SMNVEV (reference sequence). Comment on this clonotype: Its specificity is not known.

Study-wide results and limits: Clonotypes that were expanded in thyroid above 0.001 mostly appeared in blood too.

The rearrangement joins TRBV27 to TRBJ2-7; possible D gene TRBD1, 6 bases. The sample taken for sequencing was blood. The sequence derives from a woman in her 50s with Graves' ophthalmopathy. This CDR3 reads CASSSNTGSRCEQYF. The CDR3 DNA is TGTGCCAGCAGTTCCAATACAGGGTCGAGATGCGAGCAGTACTTC.